This is a list of T cell receptor beta chains from one sample in a study of technical replicates of blood from a few donors. The method was immunoSEQ multiplex PCR; TCRdb's version includes in-frame clones alone and lacks a portion of them. The sample lists about 82,000 clones; 95% to 96% were seen once. The sample consisted of T cells isolated from PBMCs. The receptors stem from a human donor in good health. Both conserved end residues are trimmed from each CDR3. D genes are given only for firm matches.

j_call d_call v_call cdr3_aa
TRBJ2-7 TRBD2 TRBV5-1 ASSLVVAGGLSYEQY
TRBJ2-7 TRBD1 TRBV6-5 ASSGTSGGYYEQY
TRBJ2-3 - TRBV4-1 ASSQISKADTQY
TRBJ2-2 TRBD2 TRBV30 AWSILAVTGELF
TRBJ1-1 - TRBV6-5 ASRPQGFPEAF
TRBJ2-7 TRBD1 TRBV7-9 ASSSPGGINEQY
TRBJ2-7 - TRBV28 ASSLTGYEQY
TRBJ2-1 TRBD2 TRBV4-1 ASSQGPGLGTGEQF
TRBJ2-2 - TRBV4-2 ASSQDYPGANTGELF
TRBJ1-5 - TRBV27 ASSLAGYSNQPQH
- - TRBV6-5 ASSYSMSGQGREQY
TRBJ2-7 - TRBV2 ASITDTSSYEQY
TRBJ2-7 TRBD1 TRBV9 ASSPRGGTGGHYYEQY
TRBJ2-7 - TRBV7-2 ASTIGGSGNYEQY
TRBJ1-5 TRBD1 TRBV6-5 ASSTGQGYQPQH
TRBJ2-2 - TRBV11-1 ASCIGSCITGELF
TRBJ2-1 TRBD2 TRBV5-4 ASNGGTSGILKGYNEQF
TRBJ2-7 - TRBV11-2 ASSFLGFGEMEQY
TRBJ1-1 - TRBV11-2 ASSLDPVWTEAF
TRBJ2-3 - TRBV7-2 ASSLERVFTDTQY
TRBJ1-2 TRBD1 TRBV29-1 SVVPDRGPGYT
TRBJ2-1 TRBD1 TRBV27 ASSSLDRGRGNEQF
TRBJ2-1 - TRBV9 ASSVGGDLRNEQF
TRBJ2-7 TRBD2 TRBV7-8 ASSSLAGYYEQY
TRBJ1-1 - TRBV7-3 ASSFSYSEAF
TRBJ2-7 - TRBV5-1 ASRQLQGPYEQY
TRBJ2-7 TRBD2 TRBV15 ATSKSGSESYEQY
TRBJ1-1 - TRBV27 ASSLRPVDRFYTEAF
TRBJ1-2 - TRBV2 ASKTQGNSLYGYT
TRBJ1-2 - TRBV4-2 ASNSLGYPAYGYT
TRBJ1-1 TRBD1 TRBV28 ASSFHRGGDTEAF